These 14 T cell receptor beta chains were all obtained from the same sample, sequenced in a study of T cells after yellow fever vaccination (dated by TCRdb to the late 2010s). Read against the paper, the sample's treatment or condition label means: live attenuated yellow fever vaccine strain. Libraries were prepared through 5' RACE. Sequenced on an Illumina HiSeq 2500. TCRdb reprocessed the public reads (quality trimming at Q25 with fastp, clone calling with MiXCR) and kept in-frame beta chains. A single entry per CDR3 protein holds the most common genes and DNA from its merged rows. Across this sample there are under 550,000 distinct CDR3 sequences, with less than 25% seen only once. The leading ten clones occupy roughly a sixth of the sample. The source was PBMCs, collected less than 25 days after the first yellow fever vaccination. Receptors originate from a man younger than 35 who received the YFV17D yellow fever vaccine.

This chain uses TRBV7-3 with TRBJ1-5; 7 bases agree with TRBD1. Germline V gene data show CDR1 as SGHTA and CDR2 as FQGTGA. The CDR3 sequence is 18 residues long. V trimming: 5 bases; J trimming: 0 bases; junction bases outside the gene matches: 13. The DNA for the CDR3 is TGTGCCAGCAGCCACCTGGTACCGGGACAGCTTAGCAATCAGCCCCAGCATTTT. It codes for CASSHLVPGQLSNQPQHF. The whole variable domain, remainder taken from reference TRBV7-3 and TRBJ1-5, is GAGVSQTPSNKVTEKGKYVELRCDPISGHTALYWYRQSLGQGPEFLIYFQGTGAADDSGLPNDRFFAVRPEGSVSTLKIQRTERGDSAVYLCASSHLVPGQLSNQPQHFGDGTRLSIL.

The J gene is TRBJ2-1, the V gene TRBV7-8; TRBD2 matches at 9 bases. Trimming removed 2 bases from V and 7 bases from J; junction bases left unmatched: 9. Germline V CDR1 and CDR2: SGHVS, FQNEAQ. The CDR3 length is 16 residues. The CDR3 region has the DNA TGTGCCAGCAGCTTATGGGGCGGGGGGGCTCTTAATGAGCAGTTCTTC. Its translation: CASSLWGGGALNEQFF. Complete variable domain (other parts from reference TRBV7-8 and TRBJ2-1): GAGVSQSPRYKVAKRGQDVALRCDPISGHVSLFWYQQALGQGPEFLTYFQNEAQLDKSGLPSDRFFAERPEGSVSTLKIQRTQQEDSAVYLCASSLWGGGALNEQFFGPGTRLTVL.

The rearrangement links TRBV5-1 to TRBJ2-1; D may match TRBD1 or TRBD2 (6 bases each). This CDR3 is built from 14 residues. The germline gives CDR1 SGHRS, CDR2 YFSETQ. V lost 4 bases and J 2 bases, leaving 10 bases between the germline ends. CDR3 nucleotides: TGCGCCAGCAGCAAGGGGGGCGCCTACAATGAGCAGTTCTTC. As protein: CASSKGGAYNEQFF.

This clonotype was observed at least ten times. The genes are TRBV7-8 and TRBJ2-7; tentatively, D is TRBD1 (6 bases). V gave up 1 base and J gave up 1 base, with 11 bases separating them. The V gene's germline CDR1 is SGHVS and CDR2 FQNEAQ. The CDR3 covers 15 residues. Here the CDR3 DNA reads TGTGCCAGCAGCTTAGTACAGGGTCCGTCCTACGAGCAGTACGTC. Its protein product is CASSLVQGPSYEQYV.

This clonotype was recorded a few times. V and J are TRBV3-1 and TRBJ2-3; no clear D. The length of the CDR3 is 13 residues. In germline, CDR1 is LGHDT, CDR2 YNNKEL (reference sequence). Trimming stripped 3 bases from V and 3 bases from J, with 7 bases between. This CDR3 is CASSQKQTDTQYF. Here the CDR3 DNA reads TGTGCCAGCAGCCAGAAGCAGACAGATACGCAGTATTTT.

The chain employs TRBV9 and TRBJ2-3; weak D call: TRBD2 (5 bases). The CDR3 sequence is 19 residues long. Looked up from germline, CDR1 is SGDLS and CDR2 is YYNGEE. Trimming cost V 0 bases and J 3 bases, with 23 bases left between them. CDR3 in amino acids: CASSVVGGVTARGTDTQYF. The CDR3 DNA is TGTGCCAGCAGCGTAGTTGGAGGAGTTACCGCCCGAGGTACAGATACGCAGTATTTT.

V gene TRBV15 combines with J gene TRBJ2-5; TRBD1 matches 7 bases. The V segment lost 4 bases and the J segment 5 bases; nucleotides outside the gene matches: 10. Germline CDR1 reads LNHNV; CDR2 reads YYDKDF (reference sequence). This CDR3 contains 15 residues. As DNA, the CDR3 is TGTGCCACCAGCACCTCCGGGACAGCCCGGGAGACCCAGTACTTC. Residues: CATSTSGTARETQYF.

This chain connects TRBV7-3 to TRBJ2-3; no definite D call. The V end was cut by 5 bases, the J end by 2 bases, with 14 bases between. Germline CDR1 reads SGHTA; CDR2 reads FQGTGA. The CDR3 covers 15 residues. The CDR3 sequence is CASSSLDGDTDTQYF. The DNA of the CDR3 is TGTGCCAGCAGCAGTCTGGACGGAGACACAGATACGCAGTATTTT.

The chain combines TRBV19 with TRBJ2-7; D is uncertain. Looked up from germline, CDR1 is LNHDA and CDR2 is SQIVND (reference sequence). The V end was cut by 9 bases, the J end by 3 bases, with 15 bases between. The CDR3 is 13 residues long. CDR3 DNA: TGTGCCAGCAGCCTCCGGCTCAACTACGAGCAGTACTTC. Translation: CASSLRLNYEQYF. The full variable domain, with the rest looked up from reference TRBV19 and TRBJ2-7, is DGGITQSPKYLFRKEGQNVTLSCEQNLNHDAMYWYRQDPGQGLRLIYYSQIVNDFQKGDIAEGYSVSREKKESFPLTVTSAQKNPTAFYLCASSLRLNYEQYFGPGTRLTVT.

This clonotype turned up a few times. V usage is TRBV20-1 and J usage is TRBJ2-7, with 7 bases that match TRBD2. The V and J ends lost 0 bases and 2 bases, in that order; junction bases with no gene match: 7. From germline, CDR1 is DFQATT and CDR2 SNEGSKA (reference sequence). The CDR3 length is 15 residues. CDR3 in DNA: TGCAGTGCTAGAGATCTGCGGGGGTTAGCCTACGAGCAGTACTTC. It encodes CSARDLRGLAYEQYF.

J is TRBJ1-6 and V is TRBV12-3 or TRBV12-4; weak D call: TRBD1 (5 bases). This CDR3 spans 13 amino acids. Trimming took off 5 bases at V and 13 bases at J, with 15 bases between the two ends. The CDR3: CASSAGRTIPLHF. For the CDR3, the DNA is TGTGCCAGCAGTGCGGGACGGACTATTCCCCTCCACTTT.

This sequence joins TRBV19 and TRBJ2-7, with TRBD1 matching over 8 bases. V shed 5 bases, J shed 4 bases, and the junction held 10 bases outside the gene matches. The germline CDR1 and CDR2 sequences are LNHDA and SQIVND (reference sequence). The CDR3 consists of 15 residues. The DNA of the CDR3 is TGTGCCAGTAGTCCGAGGGACAGGCCTACTTACGAGCAGTACTTC. Residues: CASSPRDRPTYEQYF. The whole variable domain, filled in from reference TRBV19 and TRBJ2-7, reads DGGITQSPKYLFRKEGQNVTLSCEQNLNHDAMYWYRQDPGQGLRLIYYSQIVNDFQKGDIAEGYSVSREKKESFPLTVTSAQKNPTAFYLCASSPRDRPTYEQYFGPGTRLTVT.

This clonotype was detected a few times. The V gene is TRBV5-4, the J gene TRBJ2-1; D possibly corresponds to TRBD1 (6 bases). The ends were cut back, 2 bases at V and 2 bases at J, with 14 bases in the middle. CDR1 is SGHNT, CDR2 YYREEE, per germline (reference sequence). The CDR3 totals 16 residues. The chain's CDR3 is CASSFTGKGTYNEQFF. CDR3 in DNA: TGTGCCAGCAGCTTCACAGGGAAGGGGACCTACAATGAGCAGTTCTTC.

This clonotype was seen only once. V gene TRBV5-1 combines with J gene TRBJ2-5; the match to TRBD2 covers 11 bases. Per the germline V gene, CDR1 is SGHRS and CDR2 is YFSETQ. This CDR3 has 15 residues. The ends lost 6 bases at V and 1 base at J; junction bases unmatched: 5. This chain's CDR3 is CASTGLADLQETQYF. In DNA form, the CDR3 reads TGCGCCAGCACGGGACTAGCGGACCTCCAAGAGACCCAGTACTTC.